This T cell receptor (beta chain) was sequenced during a study of cytomegalovirus exposure and HLA in healthy donors. Study overall: HLA-typed donors were the source of roughly 80 million unique TCRs held in an early data release.

The PCR made use of 60 Vbeta and 13 Jbeta primers. Profiling relied on immunoSEQ multiplex PCR, and the TCRdb table lists in-frame clones only, not all of them. This sample yields some 190,000 clones, of which 60% to 85% are seen a single time; 1.5% to 2% belongs to the top ten. General study findings and limits: TCR beta chains associated with HLA were, in a later analysis, more clonally expanded than equally common others. Serostatus for CMV was the only available immune exposure information. There were several of the most significant clusters that appeared linked to common viral pathogens in a later analysis.

Of note for this clone: The antigen is not known.

V dropped 6 bases and J dropped 3; count of bases not matched to a gene: 5. The germline CDR1 and CDR2 sequences are LNHDA and SQIVND (reference sequence). The length of the CDR3 is 14 residues. This chain uses TRBV19 with TRBJ1-1; 9 nucleotides agree with TRBD1. The TCR sequence derives from a man between 18 and 29 years old in good health and CMV-seronegative. Input material: PBMCs. Written as DNA, the CDR3 is TGTGCCAGTAGGACAGGGGGTATGGACACTGAAGCTTTCTTT. As protein: CASRTGGMDTEAFF.